The present entry profiles one T cell receptor (beta chain) with its context. Its cognate antigen is unknown. Though probably carrying unrecorded immune exposures, donors were nominally healthy at sampling. This specimen comes from a study of cytomegalovirus exposure and HLA in healthy donors. Whole-study context: The roughly 120 million unique TCR beta sequences, from approximately 170 million T cells, were found by an earlier analysis.

Study-level points and caveats: Judged likely to be a sequencing artifact was a cluster of highly shared sequence variants. After further analysis at a later stage, around 17,000 TCR beta sequences were associated with HLA alleles at 0.05 false discovery rate.

Primers for the PCR totalled 60 Vbeta and 13 Jbeta. The data were produced by immunoSEQ multiplex PCR, yet TCRdb's version contains in-frame clones alone and is incomplete. Among approximately 170,000 clones listed, 65% to 90% were seen once. The sequenced sample consisted of PBMCs. This clonotype originated in a human donor in good health.

CDR3 DNA sequence: TGTGCCAGCAGTTTACAGACTAGCGGATACGAGCAGTACTTC. This sequence encodes CASSLQTSGYEQYF. This chain joins TRBV27 and TRBJ2-7, with 9 bases fitting TRBD2. The CDR3 sequence is 14 residues long. Germline lookup yields CDR1 MNHEY and CDR2 SMNVEV (reference sequence). The ends lost 2 bases at V and 4 bases at J; junction bases unmatched: 3.